Presented here are 21 T cell receptor beta chains from one specimen sequenced in a study of T cell responses to AZD1222 COVID-19 vaccine. This table comes from immunoSEQ multiplex PCR, and its TCRdb copy is limited to in-frame clones, with some not included. This table has some 110,000 clones, around 85% appearing once. This material consisted of peripheral blood, taken on day 0 of MenACWY control vaccination. These receptors came from an adult in good health.

This clone was observed a few times. The chain is built from TRBV5-6 and TRBJ2-7, with D possibly matching TRBD2 (6 bases). Trimming left V 4 bases short and J 3 bases short, with 14 bases between. CDR1 is SGHDT, CDR2 YYEEEE, per germline. This CDR3 is built from 14 residues. The CDR3 protein is CASSLGGNLYEQYF. DNA for the CDR3: TGTGCCAGCAGCCTGGGCGGGAACCTCTACGAGCAGTACTTC.

The table lists this clone with a few counts. This chain joins TRBV18 and TRBJ2-1; a possible D gene is TRBD1 (5 bases). The germline V gene encodes CDR1 KGHSH and CDR2 LQKENI. There are 18 residues in the CDR3. Trimming removed 1 base from V and 1 base from J, with 17 bases in between. CDR3 amino acids: CASSPLVQGFGSYNEQFF. The CDR3 DNA reads as TGTGCCAGCTCACCACTTGTTCAGGGTTTCGGTTCCTACAATGAGCAGTTCTTC. The complete variable domain, with remaining parts taken from reference TRBV18 and TRBJ2-1, reads NAGVMQNPRHLVRRRGQEARLRCSPMKGHSHVYWYRQLPEEGLKFMVYLQKENIIDESGMPKERFSAEFPKEGPSILRIQQVVRGDSAAYFCASSPLVQGFGSYNEQFFGPGTRLTVL.

The rearrangement links TRBV5-4 to TRBJ1-2, with 9 bases that match TRBD1. With V trimmed by 4 bases and J by 3 bases, 7 bases remained unmatched. Germline V gene lookup returns CDR1 SGHNT and CDR2 YYREEE (reference sequence). This CDR3 has 15 residues. The CDR3: CASSDNRGLDYGYTF. DNA of the CDR3: TGTGCCAGCAGCGACAACAGGGGGCTCGACTATGGCTACACCTTC.

The gene calls are TRBV6-1 and TRBJ2-7, with 12 bases that match TRBD2. CDR3 length: 15 residues. V lost 2 bases and J lost 6; bases outside the gene matches: 5. The germline V gene encodes CDR1 MNHNS and CDR2 SASEGT. This CDR3 is CASSEIGTSGREQYF. DNA for the CDR3: TGTGCCAGCAGTGAAATTGGGACTAGCGGGCGCGAGCAGTACTTC.

This clone showed up just a few times. This sequence joins TRBV24-1 and TRBJ2-3; TRBD2 might be the D (5 bases). V shed 0 bases and J shed 4 bases, with 13 bases lying between them. The CDR3 covers 16 residues. The germline V gene encodes CDR1 KGHDR and CDR2 SFDVKD. CDR3: CATSDLGHRGSDTQYF. CDR3 in DNA: TGTGCCACCAGTGATTTGGGTCACCGGGGATCAGATACGCAGTATTTT.

The CDR3 region is CASTPQGDYGYTF. CDR3 coding DNA: TGTGCCAGCACCCCCCAGGGGGACTATGGCTACACCTTC. This chain connects TRBV28 to TRBJ1-2; 7 nucleotides match TRBD1. V was clipped by 7 bases and J by 3 bases; unmatched bases: 5. The CDR3 loop spans 13 amino acids. The V gene's germline CDR1 is MDHEN and CDR2 SYDVKM.

This clone occurred a few times. The genes are TRBV7-9 and TRBJ2-3, with 9 bases lining up with TRBD2. The CDR3 spans 15 residues. With V trimmed by 5 bases and J by 2 bases, 5 bases remained unmatched. Per the germline V gene, CDR1 is SEHNR and CDR2 is FQNEAQ (reference sequence). In DNA form, the CDR3 reads TGTGCCAGCAGCCTTAGCGGGGGAAACACAGATACGCAGTATTTT. It specifies CASSLSGGNTDTQYF.

The chain uses TRBV7-8 and TRBJ2-3; D call uncertain. Trimming left V 1 base short and J 0 bases short, with 8 bases between. This CDR3 spans 15 amino acids. The germline CDR1 and CDR2 sequences are SGHVS and FQNEAQ. CDR3 loop: CASSLVFGSTDTQYF. CDR3 nucleotides: TGTGCCAGCAGCTTAGTGTTCGGGAGCACAGATACGCAGTATTTT.

This chain connects TRBV19 to TRBJ1-6, with a possible D match to TRBD1 (5 bases). V was shortened by 1 base and J by 6 bases, with 7 bases between the two germline ends. This CDR3 region has 14 residues. The germline CDR1 and CDR2 sequences are LNHDA and SQIVND (reference sequence). DNA for the CDR3: TGTGCCAGTAGTATAGCAGGGAGTAATTCACCCCTCCACTTT. Its protein product is CASSIAGSNSPLHF.

In this sample, this clone turned up a few times. J is TRBJ2-5 and V is TRBV27, with D tentatively TRBD1 (6 bases). The CDR3 totals 13 residues. V was clipped by 4 bases and J by 5 bases, with 11 bases between them. CDR1 is MNHEY, CDR2 SMNVEV, per germline (reference sequence). CDR3 residues: CASSYTGLETQYF. The CDR3 nucleotides are TGTGCCAGCAGTTACACAGGGTTGGAGACCCAGTACTTC.

The chain has TRBV25-1 and TRBJ1-1; unclear D gene. Per germline, CDR1 MGHDK and CDR2 SYGVNS. Trimming removed 1 base at V and 0 bases at J, with 12 bases between. The CDR3 extends over 16 amino acids. CDR3: CASSESLSALNTEAFF. The CDR3 DNA follows: TGTGCCAGCAGTGAATCTCTATCTGCCTTGAACACTGAAGCTTTCTTT.

This chain uses TRBV6-6 with TRBJ2-3, with TRBD2 identical over 13 bases. CDR1 is MNHNY, CDR2 SVGAGI, per germline (reference sequence). CDR3 size: 17 residues. V shed 5 bases, J shed 2 bases, and the junction held 7 bases outside the gene matches. The CDR3 DNA reads as TGTGCCAGCAGTCAACAACTAGCGGGGGGGAACACAGATACGCAGTATTTT. Translating gives CASSQQLAGGNTDTQYF.

CDR3 DNA: TGTGCCAGTAGTACCGCCAGGAGGGGGGGAGGTGAAAAACTGTTTTTT. It codes for CASSTARRGGGEKLFF. The chain carries TRBV19 and TRBJ1-4; maybe TRBD1 (6 bases). There are 16 residues in the CDR3. The germline V gene has CDR1 LNHDA and CDR2 SQIVND (reference sequence). V lost 4 bases and J 7 bases, leaving 19 bases between the germline ends. Together with reference TRBV19 and TRBJ1-4, the CDR3 gives the full variable domain: DGGITQSPKYLFRKEGQNVTLSCEQNLNHDAMYWYRQDPGQGLRLIYYSQIVNDFQKGDIAEGYSVSREKKESFPLTVTSAQKNPTAFYLCASSTARRGGGEKLFFGSGTQLSVL.

In this sample, this clone turned up once. The chain couples TRBV7-2 to TRBJ2-1, with 7 bases fitting TRBD2. From germline, CDR1 is SGHTA and CDR2 FQGNSA. This CDR3 spans 14 amino acids. J gave up 0 bases and V 7 bases, and 3 bases lay outside the gene matches. As DNA, the CDR3 is TGTGCCAGCAAACTAGCGAACTCCTACAATGAGCAGTTCTTC. It encodes CASKLANSYNEQFF.

This clone was observed a single time. This chain links TRBV19 with TRBJ2-2; no clear D. Germline assignment: CDR1 LNHDA and CDR2 SQIVND (reference sequence). The CDR3 loop spans 16 amino acids. Trimming took 0 bases from V and 3 from J, leaving 11 bases between them. The CDR3 reads CASSIDLWLDTGELFF. The CDR3 DNA follows: TGTGCCAGTAGTATAGATCTCTGGCTGGACACCGGGGAGCTGTTTTTT.

This chain connects TRBV5-1 to TRBJ2-1; D ambiguous. CDR1 is SGHRS, CDR2 YFSETQ, per germline. V dropped 2 bases and J dropped 3 bases, with 6 bases sitting between them. The CDR3 loop spans 13 amino acids. CDR3 DNA: TGCGCCAGCAGCTTCGGCGGCTACAATGAGCAGTTCTTC. This codes for CASSFGGYNEQFF.

The rearrangement links TRBV27 to TRBJ1-3; D perhaps matches TRBD1 (5 bases). V was pared by 5 bases and J by 0 bases, with 11 bases between. The CDR3 sequence is 15 residues long. Germline V CDR1 and CDR2: MNHEY, SMNVEV (reference sequence). Here the CDR3 reads CASSRDGYSGNTIYF. For the CDR3, the DNA is TGTGCCAGCAGTCGGGACGGCTACTCTGGAAACACCATATATTTT.

Turning to this clone: Other DNA sequences from this sample encode an identical CDR3 as well. The CDR3 nucleotides read TGTGCCAGCAGCCTCCCCGGGGGTAGCAATCAGCCCCAGCATTTT. It codes for CASSLPGGSNQPQHF. The chain links TRBV28 to TRBJ1-5; tentatively, D is TRBD1 (5 bases). Trimming left V 6 bases short and J 0 bases short, with 12 bases between. The germline V gene has CDR1 MDHEN and CDR2 SYDVKM. The CDR3 extends over 15 amino acids.

This clone was picked up a small number of times. The chain uses TRBV19 and TRBJ2-3; 10 nucleotides align to TRBD2. This CDR3 spans 16 amino acids. The V segment lost 6 bases and the J segment 2 bases; nucleotides outside the gene matches: 8. Germline CDR1 and CDR2: LNHDA and SQIVND (reference sequence). CDR3 bases: TGTGCCAGTAGAGAGCGGGGGGGCCACCTCACAGATACGCAGTATTTT. It yields the protein CASRERGGHLTDTQYF. Using reference TRBV19 and TRBJ2-3 for the parts outside the CDR3, the full variable domain is DGGITQSPKYLFRKEGQNVTLSCEQNLNHDAMYWYRQDPGQGLRLIYYSQIVNDFQKGDIAEGYSVSREKKESFPLTVTSAQKNPTAFYLCASRERGGHLTDTQYFGPGTRLTVL.

This chain connects TRBV6-5 to TRBJ2-7, with D possibly TRBD2 on 7 matching bases. V lost 11 bases and J 2 bases, leaving 16 bases between the germline ends. This CDR3 comprises 13 residues. Germline V gene sequence: CDR1 MNHEY, CDR2 SVGAGI. In nucleotides, the CDR3 is TGTGCCGCCGGGGGGCCATCTCCCTACGAGCAGTACTTC. Protein sequence: CAAGGPSPYEQYF.

This rearrangement joins TRBV25-1 to TRBJ1-6; 9 bases match TRBD1. The CDR3 sequence is 14 residues long. V trimming: 8 bases; J trimming: 3 bases; junction bases outside the gene matches: 2. In germline, CDR1 is MGHDK, CDR2 SYGVNS. DNA for the CDR3: TGTGCCAGCGGGGACAGGGTCTATAATTCACCCCTCCACTTT. Protein sequence: CASGDRVYNSPLHF.